This T cell receptor (beta chain) was found in a study of human T cells and chemical hapten exposure. Overall study: Subjects had 2% DPC placed on 2 cm by 2 cm of upper inner arm skin for sensitization. Study-wide results and caveats: TCRs whose frequency exceeded 1 in 1000 remained the same following DPC sensitization. It was expanded TCRs that formed significantly more large CDR3 similarity clusters than controls did.

Germline values: CDR1 DFQATT, CDR2 SNEGSKA (reference sequence). V was clipped by 0 bases and J by 2 bases, with 10 bases between them. There are 14 residues in the CDR3. MiXCR was run by TCRdb on the RACE reads, yielding one entry per CDR3 protein. The repertoire consists of tens of thousands of distinct CDR3 sequences, with about an eighth occurring once and the leading ten covering approximately 6%. A few counts support this clonotype. Its matching antigen is unknown. Time point specified: pre-sensitization, week 0. Noted treatment: therapeutic diphenylcyclopropenone sensitization with weekly scalp DPC.

V usage is TRBV20-1 and J usage is TRBJ2-5; D is possibly TRBD2 (6 bases). This clonotype was sampled from a woman aged 30 to 39 with alopecia areata. Some clones in this sample may be carry-over from other donors' samples. Material: whole blood, obtained in connection with sensitization to the hapten diphenylcyclopropenone (DPC). As DNA, the CDR3 is TGCAGTGCTAGAGATCTAGCGCCACAAGAGACCCAGTACTTC. It translates to CSARDLAPQETQYF.